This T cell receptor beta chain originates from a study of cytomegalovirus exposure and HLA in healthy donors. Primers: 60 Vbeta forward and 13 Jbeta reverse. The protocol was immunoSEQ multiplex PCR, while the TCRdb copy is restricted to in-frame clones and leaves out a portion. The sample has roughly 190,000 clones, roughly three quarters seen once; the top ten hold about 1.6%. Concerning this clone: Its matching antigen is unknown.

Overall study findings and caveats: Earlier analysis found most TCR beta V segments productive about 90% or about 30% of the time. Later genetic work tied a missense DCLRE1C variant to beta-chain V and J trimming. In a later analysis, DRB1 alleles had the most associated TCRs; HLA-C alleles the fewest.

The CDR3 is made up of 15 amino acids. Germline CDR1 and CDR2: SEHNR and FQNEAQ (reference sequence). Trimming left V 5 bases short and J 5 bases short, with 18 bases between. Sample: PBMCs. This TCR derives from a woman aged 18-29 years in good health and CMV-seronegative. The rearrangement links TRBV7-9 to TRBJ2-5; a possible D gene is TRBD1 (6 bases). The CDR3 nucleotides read TGTGCCAGCAGCCCAAGTGGGGGCAGGGTGGAGACCCAGTACTTC. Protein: CASSPSGGRVETQYF.